This T cell receptor beta chain was sequenced for a study of Ad26.COV2.S vaccination and SARS-CoV-2 variants. The repertoire was sequenced with immunoSEQ multiplex PCR; TCRdb's copy has only in-frame clones and lacks some. Of 200,000 to 250,000 clones listed, 88% are singletons. This sample's treatment: roughly 19 received Ad26.COV2.S at low or high dose, single or two shots; about 5 received placebo; per-sample allocation not given. Collection of the samples took place on day 63 after the first injection of vaccine or placebo. This TCR was recovered from a person aged 18 to 65 who received the Ad26.COV2.S COVID-19 vaccine or a placebo. The sequencing here drew on peripheral blood, taken in a trial of Ad26.COV2.S vaccine versus placebo.

CDR3 sequence (DNA): TGTGCCAGCAGCTTGAGAAGGGGCTCGCGCTACGAGCAGTACTTC. This sequence encodes CASSLRRGSRYEQYF. The chain recombines TRBV5-5 with TRBJ2-7; D perhaps matches TRBD1 (5 bases). Germline-derived CDR1 and CDR2 are SGHKS and YYEKEE (reference sequence). The CDR3 has 15 residues. V was shortened by 1 base and J by 3 bases, with 14 bases between the two germline ends.